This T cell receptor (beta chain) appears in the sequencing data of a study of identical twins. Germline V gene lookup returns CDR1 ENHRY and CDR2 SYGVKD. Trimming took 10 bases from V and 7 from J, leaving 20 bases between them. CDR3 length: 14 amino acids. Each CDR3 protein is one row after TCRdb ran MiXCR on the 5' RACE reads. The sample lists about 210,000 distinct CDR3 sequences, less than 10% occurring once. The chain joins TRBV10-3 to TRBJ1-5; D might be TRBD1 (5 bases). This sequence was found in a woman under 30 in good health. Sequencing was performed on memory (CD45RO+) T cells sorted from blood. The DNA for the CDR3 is TGTGCCACCGGGACCGAAGTACTAAAGCAGCCCCAGCATTTT. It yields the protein CATGTEVLKQPQHF.